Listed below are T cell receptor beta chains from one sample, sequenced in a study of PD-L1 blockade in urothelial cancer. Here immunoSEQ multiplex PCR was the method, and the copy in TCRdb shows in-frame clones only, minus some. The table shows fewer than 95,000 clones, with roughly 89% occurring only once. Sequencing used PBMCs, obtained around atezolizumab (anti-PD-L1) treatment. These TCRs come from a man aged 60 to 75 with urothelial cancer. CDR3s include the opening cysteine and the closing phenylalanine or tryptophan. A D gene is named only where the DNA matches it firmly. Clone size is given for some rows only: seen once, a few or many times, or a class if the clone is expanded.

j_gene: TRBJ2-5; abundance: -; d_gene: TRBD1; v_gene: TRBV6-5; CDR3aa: CASSIQGAQGETQYF; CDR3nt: TGTGCCAGCAGCATTCAGGGGGCGCAGGGAGAGACCCAGTACTTC
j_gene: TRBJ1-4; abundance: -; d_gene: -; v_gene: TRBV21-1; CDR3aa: CASSKVAEGREKLFF; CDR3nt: TGTGCCAGCAGTAAGGTGGCGGAGGGGAGAGAAAAACTGTTTTTT
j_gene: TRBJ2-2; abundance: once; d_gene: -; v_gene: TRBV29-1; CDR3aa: CSAFLNTGELFF; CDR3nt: TGCAGCGCTTTCCTGAACACCGGGGAGCTGTTTTTT
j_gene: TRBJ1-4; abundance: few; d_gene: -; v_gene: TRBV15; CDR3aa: CATSISRVRKLFF; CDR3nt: TGTGCCACCAGCATTTCCAGGGTTCGAAAACTGTTTTTT
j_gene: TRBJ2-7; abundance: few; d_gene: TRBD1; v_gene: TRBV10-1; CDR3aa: CASSVPGQGPYEQYF; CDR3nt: TGCGCCAGCAGTGTACCGGGACAGGGTCCCTACGAGCAGTACTTC
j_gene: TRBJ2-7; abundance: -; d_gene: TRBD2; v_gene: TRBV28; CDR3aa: CASSLLTSGNRLEQYF; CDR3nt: TGTGCCAGCAGTCTCCTCACTAGCGGCAATCGCCTGGAGCAGTACTTC
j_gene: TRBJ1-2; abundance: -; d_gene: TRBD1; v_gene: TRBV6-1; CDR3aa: CASSEARTGTNYGYTF; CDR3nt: TGTGCCAGCAGTGAAGCCCGGACAGGGACTAACTATGGCTACACCTTC
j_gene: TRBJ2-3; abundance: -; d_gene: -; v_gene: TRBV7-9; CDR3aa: CASSDNSQGGDTDTQYF; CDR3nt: TGTGCCAGCAGCGACAACTCACAGGGGGGGGACACAGATACGCAGTATTTT
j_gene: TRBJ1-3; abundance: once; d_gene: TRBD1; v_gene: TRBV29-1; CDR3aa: CSVVGTGIHGNTIYF; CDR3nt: TGCAGCGTTGTGGGGACAGGCATCCACGGAAACACCATATATTTT
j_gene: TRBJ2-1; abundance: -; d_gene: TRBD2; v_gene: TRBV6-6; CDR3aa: CASSYPPSGSRNEQFF; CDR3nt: TGTGCCAGCAGTTACCCCCCCAGCGGGAGCCGCAATGAGCAGTTCTTC
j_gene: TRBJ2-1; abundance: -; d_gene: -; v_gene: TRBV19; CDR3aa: CASSTSGGYNEQFF; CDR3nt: TGTGCCAGTAGTACGTCCGGAGGGTACAATGAGCAGTTCTTC
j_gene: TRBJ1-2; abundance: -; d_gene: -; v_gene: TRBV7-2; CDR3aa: CASSPLGGNYGYTF; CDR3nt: TGTGCCAGCAGCCCCCTCGGCGGAAACTATGGCTACACCTTC
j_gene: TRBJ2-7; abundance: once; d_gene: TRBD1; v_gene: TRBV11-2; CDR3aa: CASSPGVGPRTGYREQYF; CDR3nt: TGTGCCAGCAGCCCGGGAGTGGGGCCGCGGACAGGGTATCGGGAGCAGTACTTC
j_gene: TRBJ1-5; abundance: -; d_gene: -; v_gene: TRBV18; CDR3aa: CASSTGSSNQPQHF; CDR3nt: TGTGCCAGCTCGACAGGATCTAGCAATCAGCCCCAGCATTTT
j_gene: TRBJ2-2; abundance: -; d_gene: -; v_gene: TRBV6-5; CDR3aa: CASSTTGELFF; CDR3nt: TGTGCCAGCTCGACAACGGGGGAGCTGTTTTTT
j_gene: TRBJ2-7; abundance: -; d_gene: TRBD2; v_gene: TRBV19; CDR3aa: CASSYGRSSYEQYF; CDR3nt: TGTGCCAGTAGCTACGGGAGGAGCTCCTACGAGCAGTACTTC
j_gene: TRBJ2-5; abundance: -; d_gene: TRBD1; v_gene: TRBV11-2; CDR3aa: CASSPTGVRETQYF; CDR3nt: TGTGCCAGCAGCCCGACAGGGGTTCGAGAGACCCAGTACTTC
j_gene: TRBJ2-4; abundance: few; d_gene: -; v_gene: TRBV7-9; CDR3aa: CASSLLGQRAKNIQYF; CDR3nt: TGTGCCAGCAGCTTACTCGGCCAGAGGGCCAAAAACATTCAGTACTTC
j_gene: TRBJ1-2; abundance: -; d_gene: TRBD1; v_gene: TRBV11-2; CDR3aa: CASSLQGAQHGYTF; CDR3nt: TGTGCCAGCAGCTTACAGGGGGCCCAGCATGGCTACACCTTC
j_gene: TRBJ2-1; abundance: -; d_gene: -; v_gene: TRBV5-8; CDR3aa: CASSLSRGSYNEQFF; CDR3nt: TGTGCCAGCAGCTTGAGCAGGGGCTCCTACAATGAGCAGTTCTTC
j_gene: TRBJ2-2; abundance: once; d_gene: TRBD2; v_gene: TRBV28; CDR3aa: CASSSLGLAGRDGELFF; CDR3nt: TGTGCCAGCAGTTCTCTTGGGCTAGCGGGAAGGGATGGGGAGCTGTTTTTT
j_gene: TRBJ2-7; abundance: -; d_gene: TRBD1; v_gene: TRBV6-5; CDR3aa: CASQGQGGTYEQYF; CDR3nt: TGTGCCAGCCAGGGACAGGGGGGAACCTACGAGCAGTACTTC
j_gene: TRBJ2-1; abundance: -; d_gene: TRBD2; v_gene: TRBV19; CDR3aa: CASALAGGPYNEQFF; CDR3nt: TGTGCCAGTGCTTTAGCGGGGGGGCCCTACAATGAGCAGTTCTTC
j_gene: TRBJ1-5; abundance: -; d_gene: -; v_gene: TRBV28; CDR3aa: CASPQGYNQPQHF; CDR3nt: TGTGCCAGCCCCCAGGGGTACAATCAGCCCCAGCATTTT
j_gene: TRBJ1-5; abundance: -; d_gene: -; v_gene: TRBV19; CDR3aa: CASSIVLGGNQPQHF; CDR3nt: TGTGCCAGTAGTATAGTTTTAGGGGGCAATCAGCCCCAGCATTTT
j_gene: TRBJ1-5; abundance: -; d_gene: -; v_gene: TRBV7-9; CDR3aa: CASSSGDTQHF; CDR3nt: TGTGCCAGCAGCTCCGGTGATACCCAGCATTTT
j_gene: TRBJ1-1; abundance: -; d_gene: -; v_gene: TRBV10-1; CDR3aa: CASSEGVVGRGPTEAFF; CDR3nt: TGCGCCAGCAGTGAAGGGGTGGTTGGAAGGGGTCCCACTGAAGCTTTCTTT
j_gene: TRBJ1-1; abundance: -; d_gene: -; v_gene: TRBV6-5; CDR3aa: CASSFRTENTEAFF; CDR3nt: TGTGCCAGCAGTTTCAGGACAGAGAACACTGAAGCTTTCTTT
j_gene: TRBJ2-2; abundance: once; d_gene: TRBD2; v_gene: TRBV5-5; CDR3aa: CASSLSRETGELFF; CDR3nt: TGTGCCAGCAGCCTATCGCGGGAGACCGGGGAGCTGTTTTTT
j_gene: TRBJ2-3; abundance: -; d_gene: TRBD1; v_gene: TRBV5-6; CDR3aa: CASSLTLGTDTDTQYF; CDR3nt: TGTGCCAGCAGCTTGACTCTCGGGACAGACACAGATACGCAGTATTTT
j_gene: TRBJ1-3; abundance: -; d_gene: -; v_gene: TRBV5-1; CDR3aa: CASSLDSGNTIYF; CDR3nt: TGCGCCAGCAGCTTGGACAGTGGAAACACCATATATTTT
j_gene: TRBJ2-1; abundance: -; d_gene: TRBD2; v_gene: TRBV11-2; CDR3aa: CASRHLAGSSYNEQFF; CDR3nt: TGTGCCAGCAGGCATCTAGCGGGGAGCTCCTACAATGAGCAGTTCTTC
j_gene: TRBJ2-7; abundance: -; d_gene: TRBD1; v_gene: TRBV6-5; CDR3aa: CASSFAGGSYEQYF; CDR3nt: TGTGCCAGCAGTTTCGCAGGGGGCTCCTACGAGCAGTACTTC
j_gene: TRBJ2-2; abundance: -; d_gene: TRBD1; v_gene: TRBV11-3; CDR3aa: CASSTTGFGSGELFF; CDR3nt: TGTGCCAGCAGCACGACAGGGTTCGGCTCCGGGGAGCTGTTTTTT
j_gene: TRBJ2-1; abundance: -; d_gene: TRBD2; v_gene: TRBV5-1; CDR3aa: CASRLAESSYNEQFF; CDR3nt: TGCGCCAGCAGGCTAGCGGAGAGCTCCTACAATGAGCAGTTCTTC
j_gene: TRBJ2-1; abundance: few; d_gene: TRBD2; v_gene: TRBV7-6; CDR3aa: CASSLAPLAGAYEQFF; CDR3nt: TGTGCCAGCAGCTTAGCTCCGCTAGCGGGGGCCTATGAGCAGTTCTTC
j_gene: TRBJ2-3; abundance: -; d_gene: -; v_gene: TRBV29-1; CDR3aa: CSVEDRVGTSPTQYF; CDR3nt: TGCAGCGTTGAAGACCGAGTTGGAACTAGCCCTACGCAGTATTTT
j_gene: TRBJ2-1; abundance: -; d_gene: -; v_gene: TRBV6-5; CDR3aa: CASSSLGLGGNEQFF; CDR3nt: TGTGCCAGCAGTTCCTTAGGACTAGGGGGCAATGAGCAGTTCTTC
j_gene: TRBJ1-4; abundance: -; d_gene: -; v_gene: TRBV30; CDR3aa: CAWSVLQRQLFF; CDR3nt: TGTGCCTGGAGTGTACTTCAGCGGCAACTGTTTTTT
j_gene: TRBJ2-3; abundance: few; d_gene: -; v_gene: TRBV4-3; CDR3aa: CASSQEKIGDTYTDTQYF; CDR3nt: TGCGCCAGCAGCCAAGAAAAAATCGGGGACACCTACACAGATACGCAGTATTTT
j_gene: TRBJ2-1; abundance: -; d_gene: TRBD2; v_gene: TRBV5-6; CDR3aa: CASSFPPTSGRGNEQFF; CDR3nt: TGTGCCAGCAGCTTCCCGCCGACTAGCGGGAGGGGCAATGAGCAGTTCTTC
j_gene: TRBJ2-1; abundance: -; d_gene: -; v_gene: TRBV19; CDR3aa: CASRPRRSSYNEQFF; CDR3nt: TGTGCCAGTAGGCCCCGTAGGAGCTCCTACAATGAGCAGTTCTTC
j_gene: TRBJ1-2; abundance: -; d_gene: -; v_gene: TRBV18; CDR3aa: CASSQSERAGGYTF; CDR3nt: TGTGCCAGCTCACAGAGCGAGCGGGCGGGAGGCTACACCTTC
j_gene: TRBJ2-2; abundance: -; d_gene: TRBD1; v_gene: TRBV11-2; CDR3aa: CASRSLDRGRTGELFF; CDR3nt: TGTGCCAGCAGATCCCTCGACAGGGGGCGAACCGGGGAGCTGTTTTTT
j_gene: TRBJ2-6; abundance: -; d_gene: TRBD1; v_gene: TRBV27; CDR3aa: CASSTGGAGANVLTF; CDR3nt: TGTGCCAGCAGCACAGGGGGCGCTGGGGCCAACGTCCTGACTTTC
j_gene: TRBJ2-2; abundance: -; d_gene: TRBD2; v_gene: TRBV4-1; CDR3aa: CASSQIAGGPTGELFF; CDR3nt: TGCGCCAGCAGCCAAATAGCGGGGGGGCCGACCGGGGAGCTGTTTTTT
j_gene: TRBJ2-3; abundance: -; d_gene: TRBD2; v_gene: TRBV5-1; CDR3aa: CASSLVGLAGVSTDTQYF; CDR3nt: TGCGCCAGCAGCTTGGTGGGACTAGCGGGTGTTAGCACAGATACGCAGTATTTT
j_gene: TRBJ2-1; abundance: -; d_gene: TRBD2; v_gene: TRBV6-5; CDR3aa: CASRQLAGGLREQFF; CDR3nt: TGTGCCAGCAGACAACTAGCGGGGGGGCTTCGGGAGCAGTTCTTC
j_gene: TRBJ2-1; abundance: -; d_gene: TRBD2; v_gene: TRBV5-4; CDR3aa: CASSWGLAGGLGNEQFF; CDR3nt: TGTGCCAGCAGCTGGGGACTAGCGGGGGGGCTCGGCAATGAGCAGTTCTTC
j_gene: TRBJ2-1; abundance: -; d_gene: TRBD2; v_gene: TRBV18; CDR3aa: CASSSRLAGDVANEQFF; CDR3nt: TGTGCCAGCTCATCCAGACTAGCGGGAGATGTAGCTAACGAGCAGTTCTTC
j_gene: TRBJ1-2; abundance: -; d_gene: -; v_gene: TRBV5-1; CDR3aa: CASSSGQFSGLNYGYTF; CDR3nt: TGCGCCAGCAGCTCAGGACAGTTTTCCGGGCTTAACTATGGCTACACCTTC
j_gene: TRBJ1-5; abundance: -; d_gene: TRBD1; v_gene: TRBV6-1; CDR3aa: CASSEALTGGRNQPQHF; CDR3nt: TGTGCCAGCAGTGAAGCACTAACAGGGGGCCGCAATCAGCCCCAGCATTTT
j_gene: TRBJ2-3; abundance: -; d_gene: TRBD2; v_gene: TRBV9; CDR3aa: CASSLSIAGGSTDTQYF; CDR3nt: TGTGCCAGCAGCCTATCTATAGCGGGGGGGAGCACAGATACGCAGTATTTT